Given below is one T cell receptor beta chain in context. Produced via immunoSEQ multiplex PCR; TCRdb's table is partial and in-frame only. The data hold 250,000 to 350,000 clones, with 70% to 90% observed a single time. The data were taken from a study of blood T cell repertoires in COVID-19. Study-wide background: Whether acute or convalescent, the COVID-19 samples came from the United States, Italy and Spain.

The germline CDR1 and CDR2 sequences are MNHEY and SVGAGI. Between the trimmed V and J ends, which lost 0 bases and 3 bases, there was a span of 9 bases. CDR3 length: 14 amino acids. This TCR derives from a woman under 40 who had recovered from COVID-19. The J gene is TRBJ2-7, the V gene TRBV6-5, with D hard to call. The sequenced sample was PBMCs or T cells enriched from blood (not recorded which). The CDR3 loop is CASSYSNSLYEQYF. In nucleotides, the CDR3 is TGTGCCAGCAGTTACTCGAACAGTCTCTACGAGCAGTACTTC.